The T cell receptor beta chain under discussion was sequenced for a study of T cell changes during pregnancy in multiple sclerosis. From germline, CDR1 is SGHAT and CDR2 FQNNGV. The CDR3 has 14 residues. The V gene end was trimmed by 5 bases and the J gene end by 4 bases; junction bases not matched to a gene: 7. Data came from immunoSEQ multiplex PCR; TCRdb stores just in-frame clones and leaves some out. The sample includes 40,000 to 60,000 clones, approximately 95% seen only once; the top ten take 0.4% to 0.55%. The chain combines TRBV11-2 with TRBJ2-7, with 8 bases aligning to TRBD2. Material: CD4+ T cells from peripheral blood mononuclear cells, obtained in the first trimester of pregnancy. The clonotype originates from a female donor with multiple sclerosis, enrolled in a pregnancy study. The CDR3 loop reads CASSITSGDYEQYF. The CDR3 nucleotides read TGTGCCAGCAGCATAACTAGCGGAGATTACGAGCAGTACTTC.